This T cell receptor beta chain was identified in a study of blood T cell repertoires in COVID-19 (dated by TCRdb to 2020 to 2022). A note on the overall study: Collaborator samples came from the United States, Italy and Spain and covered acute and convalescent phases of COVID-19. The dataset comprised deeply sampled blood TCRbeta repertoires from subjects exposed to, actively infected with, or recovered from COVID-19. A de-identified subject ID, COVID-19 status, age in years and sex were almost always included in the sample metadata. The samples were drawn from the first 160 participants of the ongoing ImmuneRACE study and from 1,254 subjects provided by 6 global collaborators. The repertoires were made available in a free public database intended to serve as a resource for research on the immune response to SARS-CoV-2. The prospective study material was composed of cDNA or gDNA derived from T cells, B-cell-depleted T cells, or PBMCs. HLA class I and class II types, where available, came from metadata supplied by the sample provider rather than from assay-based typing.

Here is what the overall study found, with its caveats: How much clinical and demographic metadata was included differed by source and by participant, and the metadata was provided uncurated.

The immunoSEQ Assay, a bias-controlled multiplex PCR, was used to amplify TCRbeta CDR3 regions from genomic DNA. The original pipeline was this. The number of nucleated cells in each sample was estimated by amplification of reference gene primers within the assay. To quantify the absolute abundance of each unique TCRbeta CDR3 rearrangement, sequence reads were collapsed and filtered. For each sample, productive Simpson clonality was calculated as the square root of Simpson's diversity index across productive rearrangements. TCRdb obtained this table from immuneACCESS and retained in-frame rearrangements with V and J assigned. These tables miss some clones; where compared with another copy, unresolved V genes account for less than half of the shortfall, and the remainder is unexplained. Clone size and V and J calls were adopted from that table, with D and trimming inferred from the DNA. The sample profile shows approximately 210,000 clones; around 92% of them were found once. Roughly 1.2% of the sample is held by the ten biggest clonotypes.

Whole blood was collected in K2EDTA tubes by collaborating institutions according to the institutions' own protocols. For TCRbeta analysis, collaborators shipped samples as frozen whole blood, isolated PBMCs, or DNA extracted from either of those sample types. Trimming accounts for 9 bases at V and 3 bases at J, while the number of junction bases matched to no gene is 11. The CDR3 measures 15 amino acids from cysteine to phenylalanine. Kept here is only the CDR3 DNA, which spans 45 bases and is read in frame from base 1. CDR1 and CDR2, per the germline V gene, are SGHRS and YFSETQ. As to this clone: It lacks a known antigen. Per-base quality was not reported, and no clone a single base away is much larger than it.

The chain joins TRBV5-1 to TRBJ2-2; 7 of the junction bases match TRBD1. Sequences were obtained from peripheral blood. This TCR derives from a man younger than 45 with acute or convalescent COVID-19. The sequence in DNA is TGCGCCAATCCCATAAGGGGGCATCACACCGGGGAGCTGTTTTTT. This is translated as CANPIRGHHTGELFF.